This is a list of T cell receptor beta chains from one sample in a study of blood T cell repertoires in COVID-19. Sequenced by immunoSEQ multiplex PCR; TCRdb stores in-frame clones only, minus some. Of under 400,000 clones listed, roughly nine tenths are singletons. The sequenced sample was peripheral blood. These receptors were obtained from a woman aged 55-69 years with COVID-19, enrolled during active disease. CDR3s include the opening cysteine and the closing phenylalanine or tryptophan. Each record gives: J gene, clone size, D gene, V gene, CDR3 protein, CDR3 DNA. D genes are given only for firm matches. The listing skips clone size in some rows; elsewhere it reads once, few, many or a size class.

TRBJ2-3,once,TRBD2,TRBV5-1,CASSLLAGGPDTQYF,TGCGCCAGCAGCTTACTAGCGGGGGGGCCAGATACGCAGTATTTT
TRBJ1-2,few,TRBD1,TRBV6-4,CASSEATGGVGGYTF,TGTGCCAGCAGTGAAGCGACAGGGGGCGTCGGCGGCTACACCTTC
TRBJ1-2,.,.,TRBV5-1,CASSLHWTATNYGYTF,TGCGCCAGCAGCTTGCACTGGACAGCCACTAACTATGGCTACACCTTC
TRBJ2-1,.,.,TRBV9,CASSAASIIVNEQFF,TGTGCCAGCAGCGCGGCTAGTATAATTGTCAATGAGCAGTTCTTC
TRBJ1-1,.,.,TRBV9,CASSFGSDTEAFF,TGTGCCAGCAGCTTCGGTTCGGACACTGAAGCTTTCTTT
TRBJ2-3,.,TRBD2,TRBV7-2,CASSPTAGLAGNTDTQYF,TGTGCCAGCAGCCCAACCGCCGGACTAGCGGGGAACACAGATACGCAGTATTTT
TRBJ2-7,.,.,TRBV5-6,CASSLEHPYEQYF,TGTGCCAGCAGCTTGGAACATCCTTACGAGCAGTACTTC
TRBJ1-1,once,.,TRBV12-5,CASGPVGGLITEAFF,TGTGCTAGTGGTCCCGTCGGGGGGCTAATTACTGAAGCTTTCTTT
TRBJ1-2,.,TRBD1,TRBV14,CASSHSPGQDNYGYTF,TGTGCCAGCAGCCACTCCCCGGGACAGGACAACTATGGCTACACCTTC
TRBJ1-4,.,.,TRBV30,CAWNLGNREKLFF,TGTGCCTGGAATCTCGGGAATCGCGAAAAACTGTTTTTT
TRBJ1-3,.,.,TRBV5-1,CASSTGLSGNTIYF,TGCGCCAGCAGCACCGGACTCTCTGGAAACACCATATATTTT
TRBJ1-6,.,.,TRBV5-6,CASSLVQSRINSPLHF,TGTGCCAGCAGCTTGGTTCAGTCCAGGATCAATTCACCCCTCCACTTT
TRBJ2-7,.,TRBD2,TRBV30,CAWSRTGTTRTSSYEQYF,TGTGCCTGGAGTCGGACCGGGACTACCCGAACCAGCTCCTACGAGCAGTACTTC
TRBJ2-3,.,.,TRBV4-1,CASSQGLRDTQYF,TGCGCCAGCAGCCAGGGACTGCGAGATACGCAGTATTTT
TRBJ1-2,.,TRBD1,TRBV9,CASSEQGANYGYTF,TGTGCCAGCAGCGAACAGGGGGCCAACTATGGCTACACCTTC
TRBJ2-7,.,TRBD2,TRBV2,CASWTRRAYEQYF,TGTGCCAGCTGGACTAGGAGGGCCTACGAGCAGTACTTC
TRBJ2-2,.,TRBD1,TRBV11-2,CASSLQQGSTGELFF,TGTGCCAGCAGCTTACAACAGGGGAGCACCGGGGAGCTGTTTTTT
TRBJ2-7,.,TRBD1,TRBV18,CASSPDRGRFYEQYF,TGTGCCAGCTCTCCGGACAGGGGGAGATTTTACGAGCAGTACTTC
TRBJ1-1,.,TRBD1,TRBV5-1,CASSAGQGTLNTEAFF,TGCGCCAGCAGCGCAGGACAGGGTACCTTGAACACTGAAGCTTTCTTT
TRBJ1-6,.,.,TRBV9,CASSPRTASYNSPLHF,TGTGCCAGCAGCCCCCGGACAGCAAGTTATAATTCACCCCTCCACTTT
TRBJ2-7,once,TRBD1,TRBV7-9,CASSPLPGTGRNEQYF,TGTGCCAGCAGCCCCCTTCCCGGGACAGGGCGAAACGAGCAGTACTTC
TRBJ2-1,once,.,TRBV7-2,CASSPGLSSSYNEQFF,TGTGCCAGCAGCCCGGGACTTTCGAGCTCCTACAATGAGCAGTTCTTC